A single sample is the source of the 26 T cell receptor beta chains below, sequenced in a study of cytomegalovirus exposure and HLA in healthy donors. PCR used 60 Vbeta primers and 13 Jbeta primers. This table comes from immunoSEQ multiplex PCR, and its TCRdb copy is limited to in-frame clones, with some not included. The sample shows some 120,000 clones, around 73% of them seen only once. Sequencing used PBMCs. The receptors were gathered from a woman between 35 and 50 years old in good health and CMV-seropositive.

The rearrangement uses TRBV14 and TRBJ2-3; the D is unclear. The V gene's germline CDR1 is SGHDN and CDR2 FVKESK. Trimming removed 3 bases from V and 5 bases from J, with 9 bases in between. This CDR3 is built from 13 residues. The CDR3 DNA sequence: TGTGCCAGCAGCCAGGGTTCGGGAGATACGCAGTATTTT. Protein: CASSQGSGDTQYF.

The chain links TRBV7-6 to TRBJ2-1; D gene ambiguous. Trimming took 1 base from V and 5 from J, leaving 9 bases between them. Germline assignment: CDR1 SGHVS and CDR2 FNYEAQ. The CDR3 spans 14 residues. CDR3 in DNA: TGTGCCAGCAGCTTAGTGTGGCTTGACAATGAGCAGTTCTTC. Translated: CASSLVWLDNEQFF. Together with reference TRBV7-6 and TRBJ2-1, the CDR3 gives the full variable domain: GAGVSQSPRYKVTKRGQDVALRCDPISGHVSLYWYRQALGQGPEFLTYFNYEAQQDKSGLPNDRFSAERPEGSISTLTIQRTEQRDSAMYRCASSLVWLDNEQFFGPGTRLTVL.

The chain is built from TRBV5-6 and TRBJ1-1, with D possibly TRBD1 on 5 matching bases. V was cut by 4 bases and J by 8 bases, with 15 bases left in between. In germline, CDR1 is SGHDT, CDR2 YYEEEE. The CDR3 has 13 amino acids. The CDR3 reads CASSLGGGLEAFF. The CDR3 DNA sequence: TGTGCCAGCAGCCTCGGGGGGGGTCTGGAAGCTTTCTTT.

V and J are TRBV21-1 and TRBJ2-3; TRBD1 was called by the table and not checked on the DNA. TRBV21-1 is deemed a pseudogene. This CDR3 region has 17 residues. CDR3 DNA: TGTGCCAGCAGCCCGACAAGAGAGGGGGCGGGCACAGATACGCAGTATTTT. Protein product: CASSPTREGAGTDTQYF.

CDR3 nucleotide sequence: TGTGCCAGCAGACCGGTGACTGGGGCCAACGTCCTGACTTTC. Its protein product is CASRPVTGANVLTF. The chain is built from TRBV11-2 and TRBJ2-6; D remains unclear. Germline V lookup: CDR1 SGHAT, CDR2 FQNNGV. Trimming took 6 bases from V and 2 from J, leaving 8 bases between them. The CDR3 sequence is 14 residues long.

The chain joins TRBV19 to TRBJ1-5; D gene uncertain. This CDR3 is 14 amino acids long. V was clipped by 7 bases and J by 4 bases, with 14 bases between them. In germline, CDR1 is LNHDA, CDR2 SQIVND (reference sequence). The CDR3 sequence: CASTYVGGNQPQHF. The DNA of the CDR3 is TGTGCCAGTACTTATGTAGGCGGGAATCAGCCCCAGCATTTT.

This clone was detected only a few times. Written as DNA, the CDR3 is TGTGCCAGCAGTGTCCAGGGTTCCCCACTTGACAATGAGCAGTTCTTC. Translation gives CASSVQGSPLDNEQFF. The chain couples TRBV6-1 to TRBJ2-1; a weak D match, TRBD1 (5 bases). The V and J ends lost 4 bases and 5 bases respectively, with 18 bases between them. The CDR3 loop spans 16 amino acids. The germline CDR1 and CDR2 sequences are MNHNS and SASEGT.

At least ten counts were recorded for this clone. The V gene is TRBV19, the J gene TRBJ2-7; TRBD1 might be the D (6 bases). The CDR3 consists of 12 residues. Between the trimmed V and J ends, which lost 6 bases and 4 bases, there was a span of 10 bases. CDR1 and CDR2 from the germline V gene are LNHDA and SQIVND (reference sequence). In DNA, the CDR3 is TGTGCCAGTAGCCCAGGGGCGTACGAGCAGTACTTC. This encodes CASSPGAYEQYF.

The chain has TRBV4-1 and TRBJ1-6; 9 bases line up with TRBD1. Trimming cost V 0 bases and J 6 bases; bases outside gene matches: 6. Germline values: CDR1 MGHRA, CDR2 YSYEKL. The CDR3 has 17 amino acids. The CDR3, as DNA: TGCGCCAGCAGCCAAGATAATACAGGGGGCGGTAATTCACCCCTCCACTTT. As protein: CASSQDNTGGGNSPLHF.

This clone was recorded a few times. J is TRBJ2-1 and V is TRBV25-1; the match to TRBD1 covers 9 bases. V shed 4 bases, J shed 7 bases, and the junction held 8 bases outside the gene matches. From germline, CDR1 is MGHDK and CDR2 SYGVNS. The CDR3 contains 15 residues. The CDR3 coding sequence is TGTGCCAGCAGTGCCCCCGGGACAGGGAAGAATGAGCAGTTCTTC. Translation gives CASSAPGTGKNEQFF.

V usage is TRBV4-2 and J usage is TRBJ1-2, with 9 bases fitting TRBD1. Germline lookup yields CDR1 LGHNA and CDR2 YNFKEQ. The V gene end was trimmed by 3 bases and the J gene end by 8 bases; junction bases not matched to a gene: 13. The CDR3 sequence is 16 residues long. As DNA, the CDR3 is TGTGCCAGCAGCCACGCTGAAGGACAGGGGTATGAAGGCTACACCTTC. This codes for CASSHAEGQGYEGYTF.

The V gene is TRBV10-3, the J gene TRBJ2-1, with D tentatively TRBD2 (6 bases). Trimming pared 3 bases from V and 8 bases from J, leaving 11 bases between. Germline CDR1 and CDR2: ENHRY and SYGVKD. The CDR3 totals 13 residues. The CDR3 DNA sequence: TGTGCCATCAGTGAACGGGACTCCCATGAGCAGTTCTTC. It translates to CAISERDSHEQFF.

This clone has a handful of counts. The rearrangement uses TRBV13 and TRBJ2-7, with TRBD1 as a possible D gene (6 bases). The ends were cut back, 3 bases at V and 9 bases at J, with 15 bases in the middle. The CDR3 length is 13 residues. Germline CDR1 and CDR2: PRHDT and FYEKMQ (reference sequence). The CDR3 DNA reads as TGTGCCAGCAGCTTCGCTGACAGGTCCGGGCAGTACTTC. Its protein product is CASSFADRSGQYF.

The chain employs TRBV19 and TRBJ1-1; D possibly corresponds to TRBD1 (6 bases). The CDR3 totals 15 residues. Looked up from germline, CDR1 is LNHDA and CDR2 is SQIVND (reference sequence). V lost 3 bases to trimming and J lost 4 bases, with 15 bases between them. CDR3: CASSITRRGGTEAFF. The CDR3 coding sequence is TGTGCCAGTAGTATTACTCGCAGGGGCGGCACTGAAGCTTTCTTT. Filled out from reference TRBV19 and TRBJ1-1, the complete variable domain reads DGGITQSPKYLFRKEGQNVTLSCEQNLNHDAMYWYRQDPGQGLRLIYYSQIVNDFQKGDIAEGYSVSREKKESFPLTVTSAQKNPTAFYLCASSITRRGGTEAFFGQGTRLTVV.

V is TRBV5-1 and J is TRBJ1-1; possible D gene TRBD1, 5 bases. Trimming removed 0 bases from V and 10 bases from J, with 10 bases in between. The CDR3 has 12 residues. Germline CDR1 and CDR2: SGHRS and YFSETQ. The CDR3 DNA follows: TGCGCCAGCAGCTTGGCCGGGGGGGGAGCTTTCTTT. This gives the protein CASSLAGGGAFF.

This clone was observed a single time. The chain is built from TRBV5-1 and TRBJ1-2; D is unresolved. The CDR3 covers 16 residues. Trimming pared 0 bases from V and 4 bases from J, leaving 16 bases between. Germline values: CDR1 SGHRS, CDR2 YFSETQ. CDR3 sequence: CASSLAIGGNLYGYTF. CDR3 coding DNA: TGCGCCAGCAGCTTGGCCATAGGAGGGAACCTCTATGGCTACACCTTC.

The chain employs TRBV2 and TRBJ1-1; 8 bases are a match to TRBD1. The germline V gene encodes CDR1 SNHLY and CDR2 FYNNEI. This CDR3 has 13 residues. The ends lost 4 bases at V and 8 bases at J; junction bases unmatched: 6. CDR3 protein: CASSVHDRGEAFF. CDR3 in DNA: TGTGCCAGCAGTGTCCACGACAGGGGCGAAGCTTTCTTT.

The chain has TRBV6-5 and TRBJ1-4; TRBD1 aligns across 7 bases. The CDR3 sequence is 14 residues long. Germline V lookup: CDR1 MNHEY, CDR2 SVGAGI. After removal of 4 bases from V and 10 bases from J, the junction contained 9 bases not matched to a gene. CDR3 in DNA: TGTGCCAGCAGTTCCGGGACAGCGGTGGGAAAACTGTTTTTT. Translating it yields CASSSGTAVGKLFF.

This clone was seen a handful of times. V is TRBV5-1 and J is TRBJ2-5; TRBD1 aligns across 8 bases. CDR3 length equals 14 residues. In germline, CDR1 is SGHRS, CDR2 YFSETQ. Trimming at V came to 4 bases and at J to 7 bases, leaving 9 bases not matched to a gene. CDR3: CASSVTGQVGTQYF. The CDR3 coding sequence is TGCGCCAGCAGCGTGACGGGACAGGTCGGGACCCAGTACTTC.

The chain employs TRBV7-6 and TRBJ2-1, with 12 nucleotides matching TRBD2. The CDR3 length is 17 residues. With 6 bases clipped from V and 6 bases from J, the junction kept 12 bases outside the gene matches. Per germline, CDR1 SGHVS and CDR2 FNYEAQ. The CDR3 DNA reads as TGTGCCAGCAGTTCCCTGATGGCTAGCGGGGGGGCCAATGAGCAGTTCTTC. This encodes CASSSLMASGGANEQFF.

The chain uses TRBV11-2 and TRBJ2-1, with 12 bases matching TRBD2. The CDR3 covers 16 residues. The trim removed 1 base at V and 8 bases at J, leaving 6 bases unmatched. Germline V lookup: CDR1 SGHAT, CDR2 FQNNGV. DNA for the CDR3: TGTGCCAGCAGCTTAGTAACGACTAGCGGGGGCGATGAGCAGTTCTTC. Its translation: CASSLVTTSGGDEQFF. Looking up the rest from reference TRBV11-2 and TRBJ2-1 gives the full variable domain: EAGVAQSPRYKIIEKRQSVAFWCNPISGHATLYWYQQILGQGPKLLIQFQNNGVVDDSQLPKDRFSAERLKGVDSTLKIQPAKLEDSAVYLCASSLVTTSGGDEQFFGPGTRLTVL.

The rearrangement links TRBV29-1 to TRBJ2-3, with 8 bases matching TRBD1. The CDR3 totals 11 residues. V was pared by 7 bases and J by 8 bases, with 5 bases of the junction left unmatched. The germline gives CDR1 SQVTM, CDR2 ANQGSEA. The CDR3 coding sequence is TGCAGCGGGACTACAGGGGGTACGCAGTATTTT. Protein sequence: CSGTTGGTQYF.

In DNA form, the CDR3 reads TGTGCCAGCAGCGTAGGACAGTATAATTCACCCCTCCACTTT. It encodes CASSVGQYNSPLHF. V and J are TRBV9 and TRBJ1-6; the D gene is possibly TRBD1 (5 bases). Germline CDR1 reads SGDLS; CDR2 reads YYNGEE. This CDR3 region has 14 residues. The V end lost 0 bases, the J end lost 4 bases, and 5 bases lay between the germline ends.

The J gene is TRBJ2-3, the V gene TRBV6-6, with TRBD2 identical over 7 bases. CDR3 length: 15 residues. After removal of 2 bases from V and 4 bases from J, the junction contained 6 bases not matched to a gene. Germline-derived CDR1 and CDR2 are MNHNY and SVGAGI (reference sequence). The CDR3 sequence: CASSYGGEGPDTQYF. The DNA for the CDR3 is TGTGCCAGCAGTTACGGGGGGGAAGGTCCAGATACGCAGTATTTT.

This chain uses TRBV7-2 with TRBJ1-2; D perhaps matches TRBD1 (6 bases). Germline V CDR1 and CDR2: SGHTA, FQGNSA. V was shortened by 5 bases and J by 4 bases, with 11 bases between the two germline ends. The CDR3 covers 13 residues. CDR3 residues: CASSGDTLYGYTF. The CDR3 DNA sequence: TGTGCCAGCAGCGGGGACACCCTCTATGGCTACACCTTC.

The chain combines TRBV27 with TRBJ1-1; D gene ambiguous. This CDR3 has 16 amino acids. Germline CDR1 MNHEY, CDR2 SMNVEV (reference sequence). With 5 bases removed from V and 1 base from J, the gap between germline ends came to 17 bases. This CDR3 reads CASSPHIGRGNTEAFF. The CDR3 DNA is TGTGCCAGCAGTCCACATATCGGACGGGGGAACACTGAAGCTTTCTTT.